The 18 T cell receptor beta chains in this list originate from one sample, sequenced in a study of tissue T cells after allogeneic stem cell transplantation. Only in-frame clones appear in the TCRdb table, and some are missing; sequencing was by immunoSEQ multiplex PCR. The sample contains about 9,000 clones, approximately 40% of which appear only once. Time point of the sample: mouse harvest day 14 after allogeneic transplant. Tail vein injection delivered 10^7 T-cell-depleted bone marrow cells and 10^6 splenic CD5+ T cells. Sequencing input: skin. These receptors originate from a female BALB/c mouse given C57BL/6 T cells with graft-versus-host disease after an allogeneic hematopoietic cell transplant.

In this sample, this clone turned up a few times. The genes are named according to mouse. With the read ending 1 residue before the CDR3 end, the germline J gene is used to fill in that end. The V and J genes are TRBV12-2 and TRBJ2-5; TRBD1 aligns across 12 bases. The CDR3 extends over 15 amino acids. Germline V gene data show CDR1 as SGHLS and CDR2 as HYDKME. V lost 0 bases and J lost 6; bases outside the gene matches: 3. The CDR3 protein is CASSLGTGGRDTQYF. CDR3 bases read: TGTGCCAGCTCTCTCGGGACAGGGGGCCGGGACACCCAGTAC.

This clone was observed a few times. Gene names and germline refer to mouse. The part of the CDR3 DNA that was read is TGCTCCAGCAGTCAACTACAGGGTTCTGGAAATACGCTCTAT. Protein product: CSSSQLQGSGNTLY. The CDR3, in full, reads CSSSQLQGSGNTLYF. V and J are TRBV23 and TRBJ1-3; the table calls TRBD1, which could not be checked here. The CDR3 end falls 1 residue outside the read, so it is completed with the germline J gene. This CDR3 region has 15 residues. The V gene's germline CDR1 is KGHTA and CDR2 FQNQQP.

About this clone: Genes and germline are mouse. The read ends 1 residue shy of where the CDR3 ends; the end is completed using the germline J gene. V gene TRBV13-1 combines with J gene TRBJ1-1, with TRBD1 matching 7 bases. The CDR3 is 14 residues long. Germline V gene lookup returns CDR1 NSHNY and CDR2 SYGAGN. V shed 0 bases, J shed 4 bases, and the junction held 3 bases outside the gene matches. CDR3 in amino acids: CASSDAGGATEVFF. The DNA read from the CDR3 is TGTGCCAGCAGTGATGCAGGGGGAGCCACAGAAGTCTTC.

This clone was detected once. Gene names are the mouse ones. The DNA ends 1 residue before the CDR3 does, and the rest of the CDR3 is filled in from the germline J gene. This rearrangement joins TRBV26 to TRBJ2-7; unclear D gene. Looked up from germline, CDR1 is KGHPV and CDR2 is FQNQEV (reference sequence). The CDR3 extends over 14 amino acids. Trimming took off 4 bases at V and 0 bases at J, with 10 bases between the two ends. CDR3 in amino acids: CASSPFDISYEQYF. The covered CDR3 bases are TGTGCCAGCAGTCCATTTGACATCTCCTATGAACAGTAC.

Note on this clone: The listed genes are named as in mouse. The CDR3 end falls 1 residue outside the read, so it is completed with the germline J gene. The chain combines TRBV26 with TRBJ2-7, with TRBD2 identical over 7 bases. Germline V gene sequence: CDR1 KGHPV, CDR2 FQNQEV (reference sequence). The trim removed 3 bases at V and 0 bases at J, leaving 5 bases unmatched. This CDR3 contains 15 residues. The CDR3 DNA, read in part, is TGTGCCAGCAGTCTCCCACTGGGGAACTCCTATGAACAGTAC. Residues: CASSLPLGNSYEQY. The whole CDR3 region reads CASSLPLGNSYEQYF. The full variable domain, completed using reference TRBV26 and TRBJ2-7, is NSKVIQTPRYLVKGQGQKAKMRCIPEKGHPVVFWYQQNKNNEFKFLINFQNQEVLQQIDMTEKRFSAECPSNSPCSLEIQSSEAGDSALYLCASSLPLGNSYEQYFGPGTRLTVL.

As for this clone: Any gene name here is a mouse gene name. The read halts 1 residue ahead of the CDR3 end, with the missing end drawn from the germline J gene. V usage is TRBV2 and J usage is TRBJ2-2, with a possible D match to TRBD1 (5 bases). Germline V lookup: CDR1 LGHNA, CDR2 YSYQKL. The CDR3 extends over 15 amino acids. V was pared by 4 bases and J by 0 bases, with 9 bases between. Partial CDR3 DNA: TGTGCCAGCAGCCCCAGACAGACAAACACCGGGCAGCTCTAC. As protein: CASSPRQTNTGQLY. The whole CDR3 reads CASSPRQTNTGQLYF.

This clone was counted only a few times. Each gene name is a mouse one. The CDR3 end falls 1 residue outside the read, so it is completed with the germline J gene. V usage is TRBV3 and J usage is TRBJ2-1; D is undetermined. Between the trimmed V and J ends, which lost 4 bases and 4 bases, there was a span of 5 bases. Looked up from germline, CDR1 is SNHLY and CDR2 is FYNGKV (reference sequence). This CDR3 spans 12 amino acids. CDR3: CASSSIYAEQFF. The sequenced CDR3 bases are TGTGCCAGCAGCTCCATTTATGCTGAGCAGTTC.

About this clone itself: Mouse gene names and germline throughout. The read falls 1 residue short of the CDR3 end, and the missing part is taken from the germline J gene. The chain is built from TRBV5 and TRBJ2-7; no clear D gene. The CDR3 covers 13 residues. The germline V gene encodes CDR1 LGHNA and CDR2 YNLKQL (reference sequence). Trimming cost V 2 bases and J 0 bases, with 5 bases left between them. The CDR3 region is CASSQLISYEQYF. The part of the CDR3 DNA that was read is TGTGCCAGCAGCCAATTAATCTCCTATGAACAGTAC.

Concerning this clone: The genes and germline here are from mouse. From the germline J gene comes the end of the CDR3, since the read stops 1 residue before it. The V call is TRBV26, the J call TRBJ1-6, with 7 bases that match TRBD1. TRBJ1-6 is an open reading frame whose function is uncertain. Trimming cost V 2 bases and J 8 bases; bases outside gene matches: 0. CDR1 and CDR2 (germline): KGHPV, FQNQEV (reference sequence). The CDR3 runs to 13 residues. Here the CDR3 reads CASSLQGDSPLYF. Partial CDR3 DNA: TGTGCCAGCAGTCTGCAGGGGGATTCGCCCCTCTAC.

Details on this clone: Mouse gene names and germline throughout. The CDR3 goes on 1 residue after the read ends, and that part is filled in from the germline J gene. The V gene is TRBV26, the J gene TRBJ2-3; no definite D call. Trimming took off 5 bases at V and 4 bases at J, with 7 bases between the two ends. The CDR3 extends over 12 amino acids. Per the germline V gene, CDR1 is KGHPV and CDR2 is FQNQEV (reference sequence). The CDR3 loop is CASSRQSETLYF. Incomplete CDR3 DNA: TGTGCCAGCAGTAGACAATCAGAAACGCTGTAT.

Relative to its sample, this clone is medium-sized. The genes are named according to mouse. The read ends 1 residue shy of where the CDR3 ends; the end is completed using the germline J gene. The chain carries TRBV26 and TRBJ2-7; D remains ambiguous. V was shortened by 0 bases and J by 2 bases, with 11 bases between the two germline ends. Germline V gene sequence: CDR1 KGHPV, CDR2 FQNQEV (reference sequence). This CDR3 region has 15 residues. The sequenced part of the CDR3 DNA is TGTGCCAGCAGTCTGTCGGTTGGGAGGGCCTATGAACAGTAC. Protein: CASSLSVGRAYEQY. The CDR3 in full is CASSLSVGRAYEQYF.

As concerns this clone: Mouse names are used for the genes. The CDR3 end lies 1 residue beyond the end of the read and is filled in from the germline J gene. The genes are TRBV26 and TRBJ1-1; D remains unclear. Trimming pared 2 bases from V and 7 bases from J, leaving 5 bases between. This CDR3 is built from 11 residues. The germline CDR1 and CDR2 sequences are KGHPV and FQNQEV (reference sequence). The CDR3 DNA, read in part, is TGTGCCAGCAGTCTGCTCGGAGAAGTCTTC. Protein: CASSLLGEVF. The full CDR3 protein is CASSLLGEVFF. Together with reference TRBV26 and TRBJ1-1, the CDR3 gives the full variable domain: NSKVIQTPRYLVKGQGQKAKMRCIPEKGHPVVFWYQQNKNNEFKFLINFQNQEVLQQIDMTEKRFSAECPSNSPCSLEIQSSEAGDSALYLCASSLLGEVFFGKGTRLTVV.

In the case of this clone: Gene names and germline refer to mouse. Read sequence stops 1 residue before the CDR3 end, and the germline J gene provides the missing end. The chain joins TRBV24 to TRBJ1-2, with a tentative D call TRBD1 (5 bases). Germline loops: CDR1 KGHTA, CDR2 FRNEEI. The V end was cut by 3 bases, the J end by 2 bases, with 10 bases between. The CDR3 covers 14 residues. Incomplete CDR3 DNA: TGTGCCAGCAGTCTCCAGGGAAGGAACTCCGACTACACC. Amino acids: CASSLQGRNSDYT. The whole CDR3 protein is CASSLQGRNSDYTF.

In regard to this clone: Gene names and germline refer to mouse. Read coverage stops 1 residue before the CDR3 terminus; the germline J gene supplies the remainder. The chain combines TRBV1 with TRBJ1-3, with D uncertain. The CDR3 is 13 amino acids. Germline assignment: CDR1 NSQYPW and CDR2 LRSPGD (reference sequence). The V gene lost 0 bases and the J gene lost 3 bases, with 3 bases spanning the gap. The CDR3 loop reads CTCSADIGNTLYF. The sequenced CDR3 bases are TGCACCTGCAGTGCAGATATTGGAAATACGCTCTAT.

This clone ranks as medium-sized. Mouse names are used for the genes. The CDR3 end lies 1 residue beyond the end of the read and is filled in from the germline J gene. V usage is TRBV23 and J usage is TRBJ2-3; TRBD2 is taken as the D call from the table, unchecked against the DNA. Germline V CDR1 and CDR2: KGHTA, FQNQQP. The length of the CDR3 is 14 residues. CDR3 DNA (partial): TGCTCCAGCAGCCCGACTGGTAGTGCAGAAACGCTGTAT. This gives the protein CSSSPTGSAETLY. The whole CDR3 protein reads CSSSPTGSAETLYF.

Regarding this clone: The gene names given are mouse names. Incomplete CDR3 DNA: TGTGCCAGCAGTCTGTGGGGACAACAAGACACCCAGTAC. It specifies CASSLWGQQDTQY. The full CDR3 reads CASSLWGQQDTQYF. The rearrangement links TRBV26 to TRBJ2-5, with D possibly matching TRBD1 (6 bases). Read sequence stops 1 residue before the CDR3 end, and the germline J gene provides the missing end. This CDR3 has 14 amino acids. CDR1 KGHPV and CDR2 FQNQEV come from the germline V gene (reference sequence). Trimming stripped 1 base from V and 3 bases from J, with 8 bases between. The full variable domain, in which reference TRBV26 and TRBJ2-5 provide the parts outside the CDR3, is NSKVIQTPRYLVKGQGQKAKMRCIPEKGHPVVFWYQQNKNNEFKFLINFQNQEVLQQIDMTEKRFSAECPSNSPCSLEIQSSEAGDSALYLCASSLWGQQDTQYFGPGTRLLVL.

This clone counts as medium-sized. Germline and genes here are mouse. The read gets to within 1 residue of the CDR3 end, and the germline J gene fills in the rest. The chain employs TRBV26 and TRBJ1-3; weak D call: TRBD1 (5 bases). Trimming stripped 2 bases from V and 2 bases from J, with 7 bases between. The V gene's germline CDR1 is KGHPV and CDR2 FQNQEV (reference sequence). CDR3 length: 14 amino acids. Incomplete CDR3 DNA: TGTGCCAGCAGTCTGCCAGGGACTGGAAATACGCTCTAT. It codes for CASSLPGTGNTLY. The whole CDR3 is CASSLPGTGNTLYF.

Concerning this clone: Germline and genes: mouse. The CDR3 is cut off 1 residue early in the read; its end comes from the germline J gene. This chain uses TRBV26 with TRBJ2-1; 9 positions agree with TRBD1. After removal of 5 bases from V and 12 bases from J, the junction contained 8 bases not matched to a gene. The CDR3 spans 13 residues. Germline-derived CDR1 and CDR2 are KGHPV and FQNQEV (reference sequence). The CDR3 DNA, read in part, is TGTGCCAGCAGTTCGGGACAGGGAGGGGGGCAGTTC. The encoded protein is CASSSGQGGGQF. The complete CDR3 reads CASSSGQGGGQFF.